This T cell receptor (beta chain) was identified in a study of T cells after yellow fever vaccination. This clonotype has just a few counts. The junction departs from the called germline gene at one end, perhaps through a read error. Germline assignment: CDR1 SGHAT and CDR2 FQNNGV. The CDR3 has 13 amino acids. TCRdb fed the 5' RACE reads into MiXCR, producing one record per CDR3 protein. The sample carries hundreds of thousands of distinct CDR3 sequences, roughly an eighth recorded once. The receptor comes from a man aged 25-45 years who received the YFV17D yellow fever vaccine. The sample was PBMCs, taken on the day of the yellow fever booster vaccination. The chain employs TRBV11-2 and TRBJ2-7, with TRBD2 matching over 8 bases. The CDR3 coding sequence is TGTGCCAGCACCTTAGCGGGGACCTACGAGCAGTACTTC. It codes for CASTLAGTYEQYF.